This TCR beta chain was retrieved from a study of blood T cell repertoires in COVID-19. At the level of the study: In each case, the material was cDNA or gDNA derived from T cells, B-cell-depleted T cells, or PBMCs.

CDR1 and CDR2 from the germline V gene are SGHRS and YFSETQ. This CDR3 comprises 15 residues. Trimming removed 2 bases from V and 1 base from J, with 13 bases in between. Original processing methods: Using reference gene primer amplification, nucleated cell counts were estimated. Libraries were prepared by immunoSEQ multiplex PCR; TCRdb keeps only in-frame clonotypes and omits some of them. V, J and clone size reflect that table, while D and trimming were determined from the DNA. The sample records some 190,000 clones, 88% being singletons. The V gene is TRBV5-1, the J gene TRBJ2-7, with TRBD2 as a possible D gene (6 bases). Sequencing was carried out using peripheral blood. The clonotype was recovered from a human donor in a cohort sampled during active COVID-19. CDR3 sequence (DNA): TGCGCCAGCAGCTTCGAAGCGGGTCCTTCCTACGAGCAGTACTTC. It encodes CASSFEAGPSYEQYF.